This TCR beta chain was recorded in a study of T cell responses to AZD1222 COVID-19 vaccine. Whole-study findings and limits: Variant regions that are unmutated are reportedly the target of nearly half of spike-specific TCRs.

About this clone itself: Its cognate antigen is unknown.

This table comes from immunoSEQ multiplex PCR, and its TCRdb copy is limited to in-frame clones, with some not included. This table holds 100,000 or so clones, about 87% found once. The sample in question was peripheral blood, obtained on day 0 of AZD1222 vaccination. The TCR was taken from an adult in good health.

CDR3 amino acids: CASRAPSAGTDTQYF. The CDR3 DNA reads TGTGCCAGCAGAGCCCCCTCCGCTGGAACAGATACGCAGTATTTT. This sequence joins TRBV6-6 and TRBJ2-3; no reliable D call. CDR3 length: 15 residues. Germline V gene lookup returns CDR1 MNHNY and CDR2 SVGAGI (reference sequence). V was shortened by 6 bases and J by 3 bases, with 16 bases between the two germline ends.